This T cell receptor beta chain was retrieved from a study of blood T cells in healthy people across ages. General observations from the study: Age brought a roughly linear fall in TCR beta diversity measured per million T cells.

To note about this clonotype: The target antigen is unknown. A much bigger clone sits one base away, suggesting this may be a read error.

V dropped 6 bases and J dropped 7 bases, with 15 bases sitting between them. The CDR3 totals 12 residues. From germline, CDR1 is SQVTM and CDR2 ANQGSEA. Combining a sample-barcoded 5' primer with a J-beta primer mix, a second PCR ran for about 6 to 11 cycles. TCRdb redid the calling of the 5' RACE reads with MiXCR, one entry per CDR3 protein. The repertoire has about 1.7 million distinct CDR3 sequences, roughly 27% of them found once; the top ten carry 7% to 9%. The sequencing input was blood. This clonotype was sampled from a woman in her thirties in good health. The chain has TRBV29-1 and TRBJ2-5, with D perhaps TRBD1 or TRBD2 (5 bases each). The CDR3 nucleotides read TGCAGCGTCGGGGACGTACGGGGGACCCAGTACTTC. This translates into CSVGDVRGTQYF.